This entry is about one TCR beta chain. These data are taken from a study of beta chain features in type 1 diabetes. The sequenced template was cDNA made from the entire isolated RNA. The assay was immunoSEQ multiplex PCR, and TCRdb's table has in-frame clones only and misses some. The table has 810,000 or so clones, roughly a sixth seen once. Germline V lookup: CDR1 SGHVS, CDR2 FNYEAQ. This CDR3 has 14 amino acids. Trimming removed 2 bases from V and 5 bases from J, with 10 bases in between. Sequencing used naive CD4+ T cells from blood. The rearrangement joins TRBV7-6 to TRBJ2-1, with unresolved D. This sequence originates from a woman aged 18-30 years in good health. The CDR3 here is CASSLRSGNNEQFF. The DNA of the CDR3 is TGTGCCAGCAGCTTAAGGTCAGGAAACAATGAGCAGTTCTTC.